The 18 T cell receptor beta chains below come from one sample, sequenced in a study of post-analysis software for immune sequencing data. Broader study findings: The study found TRBV5-6, TRBV5-1 and TRBV20-1 among about five TRBV segments more frequent in patients than controls.

These TCRs' antigens remain unknown. The authors incorporated unique molecular identifiers into the TCR beta cDNA libraries. Using its own MiXCR run on the PCR reads, TCRdb lists one record per CDR3 protein. The sample records hundreds of thousands of distinct CDR3 sequences, roughly half being singletons. The specimen was blood. All receptors derive from a girl aged 10 to 17 with multiple sclerosis.

V and J are TRBV20-1 and TRBJ2-3; the match to TRBD1 covers 10 bases. V lost 0 bases to trimming and J lost 5 bases; unmatched junction nucleotides: 20. Germline V gene lookup returns CDR1 DFQATT and CDR2 SNEGSKA (reference sequence). This CDR3 has 20 amino acids. The CDR3 DNA is TGCAGTGCTAGAGATCATGTCCCGCACCCGGGACAGGGGCGAGGAGATACGCAGTATTTT. It is translated as CSARDHVPHPGQGRGDTQYF.

CDR3 DNA sequence: TGCGCCAGCAGCTTGGAGGCTGGGGCGAACATTCAGTACTTC. Protein: CASSLEAGANIQYF. The chain couples TRBV5-1 to TRBJ2-4; D possibly corresponds to TRBD1 (5 bases). CDR1 and CDR2 from the germline V gene are SGHRS and YFSETQ. CDR3 length: 14 amino acids. The germline V and J ends were trimmed by 0 bases and 7 bases, with 11 bases remaining between them. Supplemented by reference TRBV5-1 and TRBJ2-4, the full variable domain reads KAGVTQTPRYLIKTRGQQVTLSCSPISGHRSVSWYQQTPGQGLQFLFEYFSETQRNKGNFPGRFSGRQFSNSRSEMNVSTLELGDSALYLCASSLEAGANIQYFGAGTRLSVL.

Note on this clonotype: One end of the junction is discordant with germline, which a read error may explain. The chain has TRBV6-1 and TRBJ1-4; no definite D call. Germline V CDR1 and CDR2: MNHNS, SASEGT. The CDR3 consists of 17 residues. CDR3 DNA: TGTGCCAGCAGTGAAGGTGCCAGTGCCTCAACTAATGAAAAACGGTTTTTT. Protein sequence: CASSEGASASTNEKRFF.

The chain couples TRBV10-3 to TRBJ1-2; 7 nucleotides line up with TRBD1. The J segment lost 6 bases and the V segment lost 3 bases, leaving 7 bases of the junction unmatched. The V gene's germline CDR1 is ENHRY and CDR2 SYGVKD. This CDR3 has 14 amino acids. In DNA form, the CDR3 reads TGTGCCATCAGTGACGCACAGGGGAGGGATGGCTACACCTTC. It codes for CAISDAQGRDGYTF.

The chain has TRBV20-1 and TRBJ2-3, with D maybe TRBD2 (6 bases). V gave up 6 bases and J gave up 0 bases, with 13 bases separating them. This CDR3 spans 14 amino acids. Germline V CDR1 and CDR2: DFQATT, SNEGSKA (reference sequence). The CDR3 loop is CSAIGLTSTDTQYF. The CDR3 region has the DNA TGCAGTGCCATAGGACTAACTAGCACAGATACGCAGTATTTT.

This clonotype was picked up one time. The chain employs TRBV12-3 or TRBV12-4 and TRBJ2-5; maybe TRBD1 (5 bases). The CDR3 has 14 residues. The V end was cut by 10 bases, the J end by 2 bases, with 17 bases between. CDR3 residues: CAIWLGQGQETQYF. The CDR3 coding sequence is TGTGCCATCTGGCTGGGGCAGGGACAAGAGACCCAGTACTTC.

The chain joins TRBV7-8 to TRBJ2-1; 7 nucleotides agree with TRBD2. Judging by the DNA end, TRBJ2-7 fits better; the J call may be wrong. This CDR3 spans 15 amino acids. Germline CDR1 is SGHVS and CDR2 is FQNEAQ. This CDR3 reads CASRPGGGSYNEQYF. Here the CDR3 DNA reads TGTGCCAGCAGACCGGGGGGAGGCTCCTACAATGAGCAGTACTTC.

This clonotype was seen more than once but under ten times. The chain is built from TRBV20-1 and TRBJ2-7; D may be TRBD2 (6 bases). Trimming cost V 3 bases and J 3 bases, with 12 bases left between them. The germline CDR1 and CDR2 sequences are DFQATT and SNEGSKA (reference sequence). The CDR3 spans 13 residues. The CDR3, as DNA: TGCAGTGCTAGTCAGCCTAGCGTCTACGAGCAGTACTTC. It specifies CSASQPSVYEQYF.

In its sample, this clonotype was seen a few times. The rearrangement joins TRBV2 to TRBJ1-2, with 7 bases identical to TRBD1. The CDR3 is 13 amino acids. Germline CDR1 reads SNHLY; CDR2 reads FYNNEI. The V segment lost 1 base and the J segment 4 bases; nucleotides outside the gene matches: 0. The CDR3 DNA reads as TGTGCCAGCAGTGAAGGACAGGGCTATGGCTACACCTTC. Protein: CASSEGQGYGYTF.

This chain joins TRBV29-1 and TRBJ1-2; D is possibly TRBD1 (5 bases). The V gene lost 0 bases and the J gene lost 1 base, with 6 bases spanning the gap. The CDR3 sequence is 13 residues long. From germline, CDR1 is SQVTM and CDR2 ANQGSEA. The CDR3 DNA sequence: TGCAGCGTTGAAGAGACAGTTAACTATGGCTACACCTTC. Its translation is CSVEETVNYGYTF.

V usage is TRBV6-5 and J usage is TRBJ2-5, with D possibly TRBD2 on 5 matching bases. V shed 7 bases and J shed 5 bases, with 17 bases lying between them. The CDR3 is 14 amino acids. The V gene's germline CDR1 is MNHEY and CDR2 SVGAGI. CDR3 amino acids: CASTPGRDGETQYF. As DNA, the CDR3 is TGTGCCAGCACCCCGGGAAGGGATGGGGAGACCCAGTACTTC.

This clonotype was recorded a few times. The CDR3 region is CSVVDRGRYNEQFF. CDR3 nucleotides: TGCAGCGTCGTGGACAGGGGGCGTTACAATGAGCAGTTCTTC. The chain employs TRBV29-1 and TRBJ2-1; TRBD1 matches 11 bases. Losses at the gene ends were 6 bases for V and 4 bases for J; bases not matched to a gene: 5. This CDR3 comprises 14 residues. CDR1 is SQVTM, CDR2 ANQGSEA, per germline.

This clonotype was seen a few times. This sequence joins TRBV10-3 and TRBJ1-4; no firm D call. Between the trimmed V and J ends, which lost 6 bases and 4 bases, there was a span of 12 bases. This CDR3 has 14 amino acids. Germline V CDR1 and CDR2: ENHRY, SYGVKD. The CDR3 DNA reads as TGTGCCATCAGGGCAGCGGGAAATAATGAAAAACTGTTTTTT. It is translated as CAIRAAGNNEKLFF.

This clonotype turned up a few times. The chain has TRBV28 and TRBJ2-5; 11 positions match TRBD2. The CDR3 extends over 15 amino acids. Germline-derived CDR1 and CDR2 are MDHEN and SYDVKM. After removal of 8 bases from V and 11 bases from J, the junction contained 16 bases not matched to a gene. This CDR3 reads CASLLPTSGNNEQYF. Written as DNA, the CDR3 is TGTGCCAGCCTACTACCGACTAGCGGGAACAATGAGCAGTACTTC.

This clonotype was detected a few times. V is TRBV18 and J is TRBJ2-1, with D unresolved. There are 14 residues in the CDR3. Trimming pared 2 bases from V and 6 bases from J, leaving 11 bases between. Looked up from germline, CDR1 is KGHSH and CDR2 is LQKENI. This CDR3 reads CASSPAPISNEQFF. The CDR3, as DNA: TGTGCCAGCTCACCAGCCCCCATCAGCAATGAGCAGTTCTTC. The entire variable domain, with the rest obtained from reference TRBV18 and TRBJ2-1, is as follows: NAGVMQNPRHLVRRRGQEARLRCSPMKGHSHVYWYRQLPEEGLKFMVYLQKENIIDESGMPKERFSAEFPKEGPSILRIQQVVRGDSAAYFCASSPAPISNEQFFGPGTRLTVL.

A single count supports this clonotype. The germline gene is not matched at one end of the junction; a read error may be the cause. The chain recombines TRBV5-1 with TRBJ2-7; D remains unclear. CDR1 and CDR2 from the germline V gene are SGHRS and YFSETQ. The CDR3 runs to 15 residues. The CDR3 DNA follows: TGCGCCAGCAGCCAGAACTCTCTTAGCTCCTACGAGCAGTACTTT. It translates to CASSQNSLSSYEQYF.

Only one count was recorded for this clonotype. The chain joins TRBV29-1 to TRBJ2-2; a possible D gene is TRBD1 (6 bases). The CDR3 spans 14 residues. With 4 bases removed from V and 1 base from J, the gap between germline ends came to 10 bases. Germline-derived CDR1 and CDR2 are SQVTM and ANQGSEA. The CDR3 loop reads CSVALTGNTGELFF. In DNA form, the CDR3 reads TGCAGCGTTGCCCTGACAGGGAACACCGGGGAGCTGTTTTTT.

The chain couples TRBV20-1 to TRBJ2-3; 8 bases are shared with TRBD2. The CDR3 runs to 15 residues. Looked up from germline, CDR1 is DFQATT and CDR2 is SNEGSKA (reference sequence). V dropped 3 bases and J dropped 2; count of bases not matched to a gene: 7. The CDR3: CSASRAGVNTDTQYF. The CDR3 nucleotides read TGCAGTGCTAGTAGAGCGGGAGTGAACACAGATACGCAGTATTTT.